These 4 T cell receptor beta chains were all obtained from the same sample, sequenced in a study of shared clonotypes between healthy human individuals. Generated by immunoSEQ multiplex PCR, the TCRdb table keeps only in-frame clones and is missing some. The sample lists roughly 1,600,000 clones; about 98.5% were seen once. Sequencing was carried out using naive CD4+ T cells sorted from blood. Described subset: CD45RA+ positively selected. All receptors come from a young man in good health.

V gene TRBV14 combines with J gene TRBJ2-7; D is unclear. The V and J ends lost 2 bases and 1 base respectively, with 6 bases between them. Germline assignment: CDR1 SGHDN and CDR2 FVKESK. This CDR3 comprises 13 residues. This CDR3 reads CASSQHSSYEQYF. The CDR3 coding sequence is TGTGCCAGCAGCCAACACAGTTCCTACGAGCAGTACTTC.

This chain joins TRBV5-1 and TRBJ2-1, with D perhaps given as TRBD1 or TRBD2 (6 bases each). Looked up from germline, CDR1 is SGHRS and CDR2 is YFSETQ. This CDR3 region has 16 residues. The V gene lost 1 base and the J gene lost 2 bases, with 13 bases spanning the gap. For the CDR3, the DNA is TGCGCCAGCAGCTTGAACAAGGGGGGAGCCTACAATGAGCAGTTCTTC. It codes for CASSLNKGGAYNEQFF.

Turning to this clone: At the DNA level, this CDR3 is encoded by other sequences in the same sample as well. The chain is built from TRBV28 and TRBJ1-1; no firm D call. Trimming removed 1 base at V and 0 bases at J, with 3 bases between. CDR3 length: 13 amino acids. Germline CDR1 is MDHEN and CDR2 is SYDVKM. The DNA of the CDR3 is TGTGCCAGCAGTTTATTCGTGAACACTGAAGCTTTCTTT. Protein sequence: CASSLFVNTEAFF.

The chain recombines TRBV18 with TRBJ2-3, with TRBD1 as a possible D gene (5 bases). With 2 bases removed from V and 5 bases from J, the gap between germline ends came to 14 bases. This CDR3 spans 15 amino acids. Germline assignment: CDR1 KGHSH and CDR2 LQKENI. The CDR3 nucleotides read TGTGCCAGCTCACCAGGGCAGGGAAGTAGAGATACGCAGTATTTT. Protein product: CASSPGQGSRDTQYF.